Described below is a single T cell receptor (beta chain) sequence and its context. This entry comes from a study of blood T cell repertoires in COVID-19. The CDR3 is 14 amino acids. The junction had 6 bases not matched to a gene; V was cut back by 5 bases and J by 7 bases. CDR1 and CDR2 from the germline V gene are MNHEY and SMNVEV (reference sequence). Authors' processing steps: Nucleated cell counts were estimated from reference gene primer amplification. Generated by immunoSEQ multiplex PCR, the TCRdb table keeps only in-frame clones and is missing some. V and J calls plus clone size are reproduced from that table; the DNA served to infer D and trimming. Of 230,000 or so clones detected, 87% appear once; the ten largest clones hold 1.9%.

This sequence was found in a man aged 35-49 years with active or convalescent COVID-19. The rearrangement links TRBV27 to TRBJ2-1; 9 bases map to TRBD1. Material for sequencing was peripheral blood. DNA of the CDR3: TGTGCCAGCAGTCCGATGACAGGGGGAAATGAGCAGTTCTTC. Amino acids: CASSPMTGGNEQFF.